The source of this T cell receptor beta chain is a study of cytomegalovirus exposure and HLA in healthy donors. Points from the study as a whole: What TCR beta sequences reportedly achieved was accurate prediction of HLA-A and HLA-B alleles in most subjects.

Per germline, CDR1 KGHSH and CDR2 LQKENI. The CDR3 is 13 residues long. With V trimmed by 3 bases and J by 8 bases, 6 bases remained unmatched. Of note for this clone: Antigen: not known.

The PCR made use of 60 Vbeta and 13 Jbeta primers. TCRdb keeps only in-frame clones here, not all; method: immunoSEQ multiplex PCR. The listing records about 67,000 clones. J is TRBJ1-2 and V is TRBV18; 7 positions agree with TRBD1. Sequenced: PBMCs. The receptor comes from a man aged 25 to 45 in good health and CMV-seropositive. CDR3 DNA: TGTGCCAGCTCACCTCGAGGGGGCTGGGGCTACACCTTC. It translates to CASSPRGGWGYTF.